The 26 T cell receptor beta chains listed next were all sequenced from one sample in a study of blood T cell repertoires in COVID-19. TCRdb's copy holds only in-frame clones and misses some; the assay was immunoSEQ multiplex PCR. The sample consists of some 300,000 clones, over 75% of them appearing once. Sequenced: PBMCs or T cells enriched from blood (not recorded which). These receptors were collected from a woman between 25 and 40 years old who had recovered from COVID-19.

CDR3 amino acids: CASSPVGQANPFF. In DNA form, the CDR3 reads TGTGCCAGCTCACCAGTCGGACAGGCGAACCCTTTCTTT. The chain has TRBV18 and TRBJ1-1; 7 nucleotides align to TRBD1. With V trimmed by 2 bases and J by 12 bases, 9 bases remained unmatched. The CDR3 has 13 residues. Germline CDR1 reads KGHSH; CDR2 reads LQKENI.

The chain couples TRBV20-1 to TRBJ2-5, with D possibly TRBD2 on 5 matching bases. The CDR3 extends over 11 amino acids. The germline V gene encodes CDR1 DFQATT and CDR2 SNEGSKA (reference sequence). The V gene lost 6 bases and the J gene lost 2 bases, with 7 bases spanning the gap. The DNA for the CDR3 is TGCAGTGCCCGAGGGCAAGAGACCCAGTACTTC. Residues: CSARGQETQYF.

The chain employs TRBV7-2 and TRBJ1-1; TRBD1 matches at 8 bases. CDR1 is SGHTA and CDR2 is FQGNSA in the germline V gene. This CDR3 contains 16 residues. V shed 1 base, J shed 5 bases, and the junction held 9 bases outside the gene matches. Here the CDR3 reads CASSLDTGGLGTEAFF. CDR3 DNA: TGTGCCAGCAGCTTAGACACAGGGGGTTTGGGAACTGAAGCTTTCTTT.

The V gene is TRBV6-5, the J gene TRBJ1-2; 7 nucleotides line up with TRBD1. Trimming at V came to 6 bases and at J to 4 bases, leaving 8 bases not matched to a gene. There are 14 residues in the CDR3. Per the germline V gene, CDR1 is MNHEY and CDR2 is SVGAGI. CDR3 amino acids: CASRPGQSGYGYTF. The CDR3 DNA follows: TGTGCCAGCAGACCGGGACAGTCGGGCTATGGCTACACCTTC.

This clone was counted a single time. CDR3 residues: CASSQAYRGQSEAFF. In DNA, the CDR3 is TGTGCCAGCAGCCAAGCGTACAGGGGGCAAAGTGAAGCTTTCTTT. The chain combines TRBV14 with TRBJ1-1, with 9 nucleotides matching TRBD1. CDR3 length equals 15 residues. Trimming at V came to 1 base and at J to 7 bases, leaving 7 bases not matched to a gene. The germline V gene has CDR1 SGHDN and CDR2 FVKESK.

The chain is built from TRBV5-1 and TRBJ2-1; 7 bases are shared with TRBD1. CDR1 is SGHRS and CDR2 is YFSETQ in the germline V gene. The CDR3 extends over 14 amino acids. With V trimmed by 7 bases and J by 0 bases, 4 bases remained unmatched. The chain's CDR3 is CASGRDSSYNEQFF. The CDR3 coding sequence is TGCGCCAGCGGCCGGGACAGCTCCTACAATGAGCAGTTCTTC.

J is TRBJ1-1 and V is TRBV20-1, with TRBD1 identical over 9 bases. CDR1 and CDR2 (germline): DFQATT, SNEGSKA (reference sequence). The V segment lost 3 bases and the J segment 2 bases; nucleotides outside the gene matches: 4. CDR3 length: 14 amino acids. The CDR3 DNA sequence: TGCAGTGCTAGTTGGGACAGGGACAACACTGAAGCTTTCTTT. Residues: CSASWDRDNTEAFF.

This rearrangement joins TRBV5-1 to TRBJ1-3; possible D gene TRBD1, 5 bases. This CDR3 spans 17 amino acids. Germline V lookup: CDR1 SGHRS, CDR2 YFSETQ. The V end lost 0 bases, the J end lost 1 base, and 14 bases lay between the germline ends. CDR3 residues: CASSLVGEVGSGNTIYF. As DNA, the CDR3 is TGCGCCAGCAGCTTGGTAGGGGAAGTAGGGTCTGGAAACACCATATATTTT.

This rearrangement joins TRBV28 to TRBJ1-5; D unclear. The CDR3 has 12 amino acids. Germline CDR1 MDHEN, CDR2 SYDVKM. Between the trimmed V and J ends, which lost 6 bases and 3 bases, there was a span of 6 bases. CDR3 region: CASRGNNQPQHF. The CDR3 nucleotides read TGTGCCAGCAGGGGCAACAATCAGCCCCAGCATTTT. Supplemented by reference TRBV28 and TRBJ1-5, the full variable domain reads DVKVTQSSRYLVKRTGEKVFLECVQDMDHENMFWYRQDPGLGLRLIYFSYDVKMKEKGDIPEGYSVSREKKERFSLILESASTNQTSMYLCASRGNNQPQHFGDGTRLSIL.

This chain uses TRBV9 with TRBJ2-3, with 7 bases matching TRBD2. Germline lookup yields CDR1 SGDLS and CDR2 YYNGEE. The ends lost 4 bases at V and 2 bases at J; junction bases unmatched: 10. This CDR3 has 16 residues. The CDR3 here is CASSKAGTTVTDTQYF. The CDR3 coding sequence is TGTGCCAGCAGCAAAGCGGGGACTACTGTCACAGATACGCAGTATTTT.

The chain has TRBV18 and TRBJ2-5, with TRBD2 identical over 9 bases. The CDR3 is 16 amino acids. V was clipped by 6 bases and J by 5 bases; unmatched bases: 13. Germline CDR1 and CDR2: KGHSH and LQKENI. The CDR3 DNA is TGTGCCAGCTCCCTCGGACTAGCGCCTCGTGGGGAGACCCAGTACTTC. Translation gives CASSLGLAPRGETQYF.

The chain combines TRBV19 with TRBJ1-2; TRBD1 aligns across 8 bases. This CDR3 is built from 14 residues. With V trimmed by 0 bases and J by 10 bases, 7 bases remained unmatched. CDR1 is LNHDA and CDR2 is SQIVND in the germline V gene (reference sequence). This CDR3 is CASSIEGTGYFYTF. CDR3 in DNA: TGTGCCAGTAGTATAGAGGGGACAGGCTACTTCTACACCTTC.

In this sample, this clone turned up once. The V and J genes are TRBV5-4 and TRBJ1-2; no clear D gene. The germline gives CDR1 SGHNT, CDR2 YYREEE (reference sequence). The germline V and J ends were trimmed by 6 bases and 4 bases, with 16 bases remaining between them. The CDR3 runs to 14 residues. Written as DNA, the CDR3 is TGTGCCAGCACCCTCCTTTCGGGTGGCTATGGCTACACCTTC. It codes for CASTLLSGGYGYTF. The full variable domain, its missing parts supplied by reference TRBV5-4 and TRBJ1-2, is ETGVTQSPTHLIKTRGQQVTLRCSSQSGHNTVSWYQQALGQGPQFIFQYYREEENGRGNFPPRFSGLQFPNYSSELNVNALELDDSALYLCASTLLSGGYGYTFGSGTRLTVV.

The chain has TRBV6-2 or TRBV6-3 and TRBJ2-7; D is possibly TRBD2 (5 bases). Trimming took off 4 bases at V and 0 bases at J, with 10 bases between the two ends. Germline lookup yields CDR1 MNHEY and CDR2 SVGEGT. The CDR3 loop spans 14 amino acids. CDR3 protein: CASSFGESSYEQYF. The CDR3 nucleotides read TGTGCCAGCAGTTTCGGGGAAAGCTCCTACGAGCAGTACTTC.

The chain has TRBV9 and TRBJ2-7; 7 bases are shared with TRBD1. Looked up from germline, CDR1 is SGDLS and CDR2 is YYNGEE. The CDR3 runs 14 residues. V dropped 0 bases and J dropped 4; count of bases not matched to a gene: 4. The CDR3 region has the DNA TGTGCCAGCAGCGTAGGTACAGGGGCATACGAGCAGTACTTC. Translation gives CASSVGTGAYEQYF. Supplemented by reference TRBV9 and TRBJ2-7, the full variable domain reads DSGVTQTPKHLITATGQRVTLRCSPRSGDLSVYWYQQSLDQGLQFLIQYYNGEERAKGNILERFSAQQFPDLHSELNLSSLELGDSALYFCASSVGTGAYEQYFGPGTRLTVT.

The J gene is TRBJ2-5, the V gene TRBV7-8; tentative D call: TRBD1 (6 bases). V was cut by 2 bases and J by 0 bases, with 13 bases left in between. The length of the CDR3 is 16 residues. CDR1 SGHVS and CDR2 FQNEAQ come from the germline V gene. The CDR3 reads CASSLLGRGDQETQYF. DNA for the CDR3: TGTGCCAGCAGCTTATTAGGCAGGGGAGACCAAGAGACCCAGTACTTC.

The chain links TRBV6-2 or TRBV6-3 to TRBJ2-3, with D possibly TRBD1 on 6 matching bases. There are 12 residues in the CDR3. Germline V CDR1 and CDR2: MNHEY, SVGEGT. V gave up 2 bases and J gave up 7 bases, with 7 bases separating them. The CDR3 nucleotides read TGTGCCAGCAGTTACGGGGACAATACGCAGTATTTT. Translated, it gives CASSYGDNTQYF.

This rearrangement joins TRBV9 to TRBJ2-5, with 9 positions matching TRBD2. Germline values: CDR1 SGDLS, CDR2 YYNGEE. The V gene end was trimmed by 0 bases and the J gene end by 0 bases; junction bases not matched to a gene: 6. The CDR3 has 17 amino acids. The CDR3 nucleotides read TGTGCCAGCAGCGTAGGGACAAGCGGGGGGAACCAAGAGACCCAGTACTTC. Translated: CASSVGTSGGNQETQYF. Using reference TRBV9 and TRBJ2-5 for the parts outside the CDR3, the full variable domain is DSGVTQTPKHLITATGQRVTLRCSPRSGDLSVYWYQQSLDQGLQFLIQYYNGEERAKGNILERFSAQQFPDLHSELNLSSLELGDSALYFCASSVGTSGGNQETQYFGPGTRLLVL.

V usage is TRBV5-4 and J usage is TRBJ1-1; 7 bases are a match to TRBD1. The V gene's germline CDR1 is SGHNT and CDR2 YYREEE (reference sequence). The length of the CDR3 is 14 residues. The trim removed 3 bases at V and 0 bases at J, leaving 2 bases unmatched. This CDR3 reads CASSYDRVNTEAFF. The CDR3 nucleotides read TGTGCCAGCAGCTATGACAGGGTGAACACTGAAGCTTTCTTT. Full variable domain (missing parts from reference TRBV5-4 and TRBJ1-1): ETGVTQSPTHLIKTRGQQVTLRCSSQSGHNTVSWYQQALGQGPQFIFQYYREEENGRGNFPPRFSGLQFPNYSSELNVNALELDDSALYLCASSYDRVNTEAFFGQGTRLTVV.

This clone appeared once. The CDR3 loop is CASTWTGTDIQYF. The CDR3 DNA sequence: TGTGCCAGCACCTGGACAGGGACCGACATTCAGTACTTC. The gene calls are TRBV28 and TRBJ2-4; 8 nucleotides agree with TRBD1. The junction had 7 bases not matched to a gene; V was cut back by 7 bases and J by 8 bases. The CDR3 is 13 amino acids. Germline V gene data show CDR1 as MDHEN and CDR2 as SYDVKM.

CDR3 loop: CASSSAETGAYEQYF. Here the CDR3 DNA reads TGTGCCAGCAGCTCGGCCGAGACAGGGGCCTACGAGCAGTACTTC. The rearrangement joins TRBV5-4 to TRBJ2-7, with TRBD1 matching over 8 bases. The CDR3 runs to 15 residues. V dropped 3 bases and J dropped 2; count of bases not matched to a gene: 7. Germline CDR1 is SGHNT and CDR2 is YYREEE (reference sequence).

The chain is built from TRBV5-1 and TRBJ2-1; 7 nucleotides agree with TRBD1. CDR3 length: 16 residues. Germline CDR1 reads SGHRS; CDR2 reads YFSETQ. Unmatched junction bases numbered 14, after V lost 3 bases and J lost 8 bases. For the CDR3, the DNA is TGCGCCAGCAGCTCCCGGAGACAGGGTCTAGGCGATGAGCAGTTCTTC. Translation: CASSSRRQGLGDEQFF.

The chain combines TRBV5-8 with TRBJ2-3; a weak D match, TRBD2 (5 bases). CDR1 SGHTS and CDR2 YDEGEE come from the germline V gene. The V end was cut by 4 bases, the J end by 3 bases, with 21 bases between. The CDR3 has 17 amino acids. The CDR3: CASSVGGFDIRTDTQYF. DNA of the CDR3: TGTGCCAGCAGCGTAGGAGGTTTCGACATCCGAACAGATACGCAGTATTTT.

This clone has just one count. This sequence joins TRBV21-1 and TRBJ1-5. TRBV21-1 is labeled a pseudogene. The CDR3 consists of 11 residues. This chain's CDR3 is CASSKEDSQHF. The CDR3, as DNA: TGTGCCAGCAGCAAAGAAGATAGCCAGCATTTT.

The chain is built from TRBV7-2 and TRBJ2-7; no definite D call. The germline CDR1 and CDR2 sequences are SGHTA and FQGNSA. Trimming cost V 0 bases and J 0 bases, with 9 bases left between them. The CDR3 runs to 15 residues. The CDR3 is CASSLAGGSSYEQYF. CDR3 in DNA: TGTGCCAGCAGCTTAGCTGGCGGAAGCTCCTACGAGCAGTACTTC.

V gene TRBV4-1 combines with J gene TRBJ2-7; D is unresolved. This CDR3 is 17 amino acids long. In germline, CDR1 is MGHRA, CDR2 YSYEKL. V was clipped by 0 bases and J by 0 bases, with 15 bases between them. The DNA of the CDR3 is TGCGCCAGCAGCCAAGACCCTTTGGTAGCATACTCCTACGAGCAGTACTTC. Translating it yields CASSQDPLVAYSYEQYF.